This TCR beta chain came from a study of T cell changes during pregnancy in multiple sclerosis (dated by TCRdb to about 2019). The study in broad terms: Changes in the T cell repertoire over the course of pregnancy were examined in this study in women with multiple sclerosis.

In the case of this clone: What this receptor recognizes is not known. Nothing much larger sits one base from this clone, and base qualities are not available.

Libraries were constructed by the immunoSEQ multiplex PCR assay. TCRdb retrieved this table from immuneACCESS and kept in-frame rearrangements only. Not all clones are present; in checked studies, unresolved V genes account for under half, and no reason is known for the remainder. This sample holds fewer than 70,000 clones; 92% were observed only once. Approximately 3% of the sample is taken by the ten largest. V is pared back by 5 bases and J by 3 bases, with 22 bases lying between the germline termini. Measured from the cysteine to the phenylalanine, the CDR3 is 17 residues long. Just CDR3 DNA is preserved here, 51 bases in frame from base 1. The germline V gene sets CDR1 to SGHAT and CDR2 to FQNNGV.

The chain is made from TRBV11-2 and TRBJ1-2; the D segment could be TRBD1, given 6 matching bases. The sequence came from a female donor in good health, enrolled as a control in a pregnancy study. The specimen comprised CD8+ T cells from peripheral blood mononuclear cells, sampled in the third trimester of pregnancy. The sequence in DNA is TGTGCCAGCAGCCCCCCTTGGGGCAGGGGAAAAGACTATGGCTACACCTTC. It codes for CASSPPWGRGKDYGYTF.